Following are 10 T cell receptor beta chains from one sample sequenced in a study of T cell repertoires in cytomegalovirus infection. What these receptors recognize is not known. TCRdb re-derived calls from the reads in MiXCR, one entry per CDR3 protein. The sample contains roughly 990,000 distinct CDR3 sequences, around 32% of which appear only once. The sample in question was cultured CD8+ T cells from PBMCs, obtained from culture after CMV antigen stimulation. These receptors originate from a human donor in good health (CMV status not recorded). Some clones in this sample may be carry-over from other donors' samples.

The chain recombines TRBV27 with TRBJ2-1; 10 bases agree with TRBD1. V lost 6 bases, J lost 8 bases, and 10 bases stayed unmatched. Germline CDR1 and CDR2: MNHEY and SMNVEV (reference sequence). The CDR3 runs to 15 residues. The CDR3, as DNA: TGTGCCAGCAGACCAATCGGACAGGGGGGCGATGAGCAGTTCTTC. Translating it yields CASRPIGQGGDEQFF.

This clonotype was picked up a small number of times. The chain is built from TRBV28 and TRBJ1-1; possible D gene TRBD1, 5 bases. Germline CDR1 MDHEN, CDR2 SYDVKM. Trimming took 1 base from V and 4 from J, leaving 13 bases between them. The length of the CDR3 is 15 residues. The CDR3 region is CASSLSTTGGTEAFF. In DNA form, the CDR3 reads TGTGCCAGCAGTTTATCCACCACGGGGGGCACTGAAGCTTTCTTT.

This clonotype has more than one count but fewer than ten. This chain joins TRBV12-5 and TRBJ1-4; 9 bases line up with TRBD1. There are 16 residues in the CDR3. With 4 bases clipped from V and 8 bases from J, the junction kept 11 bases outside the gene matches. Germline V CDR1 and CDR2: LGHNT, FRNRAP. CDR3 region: CASGSDHGTGNEKLFF. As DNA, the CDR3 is TGTGCTAGTGGTTCTGATCACGGGACAGGGAACGAAAAACTGTTTTTT. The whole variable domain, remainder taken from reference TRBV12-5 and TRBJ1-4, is DARVTQTPRHKVTEMGQEVTMRCQPILGHNTVFWYRQTMMQGLELLAYFRNRAPLDDSGMPKDRFSAEMPDATLATLKIQPSEPRDSAVYFCASGSDHGTGNEKLFFGSGTQLSVL.

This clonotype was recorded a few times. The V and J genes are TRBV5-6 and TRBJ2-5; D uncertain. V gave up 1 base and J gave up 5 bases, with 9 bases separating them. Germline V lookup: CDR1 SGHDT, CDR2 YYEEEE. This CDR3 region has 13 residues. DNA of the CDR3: TGTGCCAGCAGCTTGAGGCTCCAGGAGACCCAGTACTTC. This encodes CASSLRLQETQYF.

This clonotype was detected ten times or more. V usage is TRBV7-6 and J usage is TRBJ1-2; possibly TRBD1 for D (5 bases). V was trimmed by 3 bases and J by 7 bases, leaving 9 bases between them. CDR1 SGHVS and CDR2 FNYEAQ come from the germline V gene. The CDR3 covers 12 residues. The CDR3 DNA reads TGTGCCAGCAGCTTGAAGGGGAGTGGCTACACCTTC. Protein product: CASSLKGSGYTF.

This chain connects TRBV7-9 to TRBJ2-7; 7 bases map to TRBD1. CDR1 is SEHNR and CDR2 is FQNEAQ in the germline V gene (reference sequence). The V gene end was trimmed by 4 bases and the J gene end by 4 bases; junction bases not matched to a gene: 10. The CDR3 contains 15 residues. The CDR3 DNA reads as TGTGCCAGCAGCTCACCCGGGACAGACTCATACGAGCAGTACGTC. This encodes CASSSPGTDSYEQYV.

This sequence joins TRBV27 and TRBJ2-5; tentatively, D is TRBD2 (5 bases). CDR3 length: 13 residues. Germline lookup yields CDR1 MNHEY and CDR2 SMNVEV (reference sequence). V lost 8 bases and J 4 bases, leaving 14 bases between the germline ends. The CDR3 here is CASGKRRIETQYF. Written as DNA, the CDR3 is TGTGCCAGCGGAAAACGGAGGATAGAGACCCAGTACTTC.

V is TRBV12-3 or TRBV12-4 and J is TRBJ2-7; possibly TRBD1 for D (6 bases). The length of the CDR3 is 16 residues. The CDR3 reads CASRLAPPGQTYEQYV. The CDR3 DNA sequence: TGTGCCAGCAGATTAGCGCCCCCGGGACAAACCTACGAGCAGTACGTC.

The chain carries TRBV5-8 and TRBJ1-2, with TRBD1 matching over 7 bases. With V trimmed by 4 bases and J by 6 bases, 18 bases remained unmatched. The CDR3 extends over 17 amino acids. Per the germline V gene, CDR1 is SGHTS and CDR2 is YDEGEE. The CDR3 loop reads CASSPQGIRDRSHGYTF. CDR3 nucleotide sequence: TGTGCCAGCAGCCCCCAGGGGATCCGGGACAGATCTCATGGCTACACCTTC.

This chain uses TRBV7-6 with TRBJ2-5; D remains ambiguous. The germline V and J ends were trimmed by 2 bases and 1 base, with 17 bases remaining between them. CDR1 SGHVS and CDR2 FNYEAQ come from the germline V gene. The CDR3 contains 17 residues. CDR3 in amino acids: CASSLYNSQQSQETQYF. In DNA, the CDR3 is TGTGCCAGCAGCTTATACAACTCCCAACAGAGCCAAGAGACCCAGTACTTC.